The 2 T cell receptor beta chains below were found in one sample sequenced in a study of T cell responses to AZD1222 COVID-19 vaccine. Some clones are missing from TCRdb's copy, which holds only in-frame ones; the method was immunoSEQ multiplex PCR. This table holds approximately 99,000 clones, over 85% found once. The sample was peripheral blood, taken on day 0 of MenACWY control vaccination. The receptors shown here come from an adult in good health.

V usage is TRBV27 and J usage is TRBJ2-1; maybe TRBD1 (6 bases). Germline-derived CDR1 and CDR2 are MNHEY and SMNVEV (reference sequence). The CDR3 is 14 residues long. Trimming removed 3 bases at V and 3 bases at J, with 9 bases between. In DNA form, the CDR3 reads TGTGCCAGCAGTTTCGGACAGAACTACAATGAGCAGTTCTTC. Its translation: CASSFGQNYNEQFF.

The chain carries TRBV5-5 and TRBJ1-2; 10 positions match TRBD1. Germline V gene sequence: CDR1 SGHKS, CDR2 YYEKEE (reference sequence). V gave up 0 bases and J gave up 6 bases; unmatched junction bases: 5. This CDR3 spans 15 amino acids. In nucleotides, the CDR3 is TGTGCCAGCAGCTTGGGACAGGGGGCGCGGGATGGCTACACCTTC. Amino acid sequence: CASSLGQGARDGYTF.